A selection of T cell receptor beta chains follows, all from one sample in a study of Ad26.COV2.S vaccination and SARS-CoV-2 variants. TCRdb's table, derived via immunoSEQ multiplex PCR, lists solely in-frame clones and lacks some. The sample has roughly 380,000 clones; around 90% are singletons. Sequencing was performed on peripheral blood, taken in a trial of Ad26.COV2.S vaccine versus placebo. These receptors all come from a person between 18 and 59 years old who received the Ad26.COV2.S COVID-19 vaccine or a placebo. Each CDR3 is given with its conserved first and last residue. D genes are given only for firm matches. The size entry is marked missing in some rows and otherwise reads once, few, many or a size class.

v_call,j_call,d_call,clone_size,cdr3_aa,cdr3_nt
TRBV6-6,TRBJ1-2,-,-,CASSYPVSERGYTF,TGTGCCAGCAGTTACCCCGTGAGTGAGAGGGGCTACACCTTC
TRBV18,TRBJ2-2,-,-,CASSPQGLQGTGELFF,TGTGCCAGCTCACCACAGGGGCTTCAAGGCACCGGGGAGCTGTTTTTT
TRBV3-1/TRBV3-2,TRBJ2-7,-,-,CASSQAETYEQYF,TGTGCCAGCAGCCAAGCAGAGACCTACGAGCAGTACTTC
TRBV2,TRBJ1-2,TRBD1,few,CASSPGQANYGYTF,TGTGCCAGCAGTCCGGGACAGGCAAACTATGGCTACACCTTC
TRBV5-6,TRBJ2-3,-,-,CASSFGTDTQYF,TGTGCCAGCAGCTTCGGCACAGATACGCAGTATTTT
TRBV7-8,TRBJ2-2,TRBD2,-,CASSLAAGANTGELFF,TGTGCCAGCAGCTTAGCAGCGGGGGCGAACACCGGGGAGCTGTTTTTT
TRBV5-4,TRBJ1-4,-,-,CASSWDTGSNEKLFF,TGTGCCAGCAGTTGGGACACTGGATCTAATGAAAAACTGTTTTTT
TRBV7-2,TRBJ1-5,-,-,CASSLLKGSNQPQHF,TGTGCCAGCAGCTTATTAAAGGGTAGCAATCAGCCCCAGCATTTT
TRBV9,TRBJ2-1,-,-,CASSVYAGPYNEQFF,TGTGCCAGCAGCGTATATGCAGGACCCTACAATGAGCAGTTCTTC
TRBV3-1/TRBV3-2,TRBJ2-1,TRBD1,-,CASSISGGSEQFF,TGTGCCAGCAGTATTTCAGGGGGTAGTGAGCAGTTCTTC
TRBV27,TRBJ2-3,TRBD2,once,CAVQGLAGGSTDTQYF,TGTGCCGTACAGGGACTAGCGGGGGGGAGCACAGATACGCAGTATTTT
TRBV10-3,TRBJ1-2,-,once,CAISGGNYGYTF,TGTGCCATCAGTGGAGGGAACTATGGCTACACCTTC
TRBV9,TRBJ1-3,-,once,CASSPGEVKASGNTIYF,TGTGCCAGCAGCCCGGGAGAGGTTAAGGCTTCTGGAAACACCATATATTTT
TRBV19,TRBJ1-2,-,few,CASSSPRRESDYGYTF,TGTGCCAGTAGTAGCCCCCGACGGGAGTCTGACTATGGCTACACCTTC
TRBV29-1,TRBJ2-7,-,-,CSVGPLGGEQYF,TGCAGCGTTGGTCCCCTGGGAGGCGAGCAGTACTTC
TRBV15,TRBJ2-5,-,-,CATSRAGGAETQYF,TGTGCCACCAGCAGAGCGGGGGGCGCAGAGACCCAGTACTTC
TRBV5-1,TRBJ2-5,-,-,CASSYPGKETQYF,TGCGCCAGCAGCTATCCGGGAAAAGAGACCCAGTACTTC
TRBV6-5,TRBJ1-6,-,once,CASSYYPTPDNSPLHF,TGTGCCAGCAGTTACTACCCGACACCAGATAATTCACCCCTCCACTTT
TRBV27,TRBJ2-7,-,-,CASRVTGSSYEQYF,TGTGCCAGCAGGGTGACAGGTTCCTCCTACGAGCAGTACTTC
TRBV6-2/TRBV6-3,TRBJ1-1,TRBD1,-,CASSPRTGRVEAFF,TGTGCCAGCAGTCCCCGGACAGGACGCGTTGAAGCTTTCTTT
TRBV4-1,TRBJ1-6,TRBD1,-,CASSPAGQEYNSPLHF,TGCGCCAGCAGCCCCGCGGGACAGGAGTATAATTCACCCCTCCACTTT
TRBV4-2,TRBJ2-1,-,-,CASSQVGVGGDRGEQFF,TGTGCCAGCAGCCAAGTAGGAGTAGGGGGGGATCGCGGTGAGCAGTTCTTC
TRBV7-2,TRBJ1-5,TRBD1,-,CASSRTGNQPQHF,TGTGCCAGCAGCCGGACAGGGAATCAGCCCCAGCATTTT
TRBV11-2,TRBJ2-5,-,-,CASSLGGGGPTETQYF,TGTGCCAGCAGCTTAGGGGGAGGGGGGCCGACAGAGACCCAGTACTTC
TRBV7-9,TRBJ2-7,-,-,CASSSYILYEQYF,TGTGCCAGCAGCTCTTACATTCTTTACGAGCAGTACTTC
TRBV15,TRBJ2-1,TRBD2,-,CATSRAGGSYNEQFF,TGTGCCACCAGCAGAGCGGGGGGGTCCTACAATGAGCAGTTCTTC